Presented here are 26 T cell receptor beta chains from one specimen sequenced in a study of cytomegalovirus exposure and HLA in healthy donors (dated by TCRdb to the late 2010s). The library came from the immunoSEQ multiplex PCR assay. For the multiplex PCR, a mixture combining 60 forward primers for TCR Vbeta segments and 13 reverse primers for TCR Jbeta segments was used. TCRdb re-hosts the immuneACCESS table, in-frame sequences only. Its copies lack some clones; in the studies checked, an unresolved V gene accounts for under half of them, and the cause for the rest is not known. Recorded for this sample are around 88,000 clones; under 85% of them occurred a single time. The ten most abundant clones make up 4.1% of the sample. Sequences were obtained from PBMCs. These receptors came from a woman between 40 and 55 years old in good health and CMV-seropositive.

This clone was recorded only once. The chain carries TRBV9 and TRBJ2-2; 8 bases align to TRBD2. There are 15 residues in the CDR3. V lost 0 bases, J lost 6 bases, and 4 bases stayed unmatched. Germline V gene lookup returns CDR1 SGDLS and CDR2 YYNGEE. The CDR3 sequence is CASSVEIAGSGELFF. CDR3 nucleotides: TGTGCCAGCAGCGTAGAGATAGCGGGGTCCGGGGAGCTGTTTTTT.

The V gene is TRBV15, the J gene TRBJ1-2; 7 positions match TRBD1. Per germline, CDR1 LNHNV and CDR2 YYDKDF (reference sequence). The CDR3 has 15 residues. The ends lost 6 bases at V and 5 bases at J; junction bases unmatched: 12. CDR3 nucleotides: TGTGCCACCAGTCCAGTCGACAGGGTTTTTTATGGCTACACCTTC. The encoded protein is CATSPVDRVFYGYTF. Variable domain in full (rest from reference TRBV15 and TRBJ1-2): DAMVIQNPRYQVTQFGKPVTLSCSQTLNHNVMYWYQQKSSQAPKLLFHYYDKDFNNEADTPDNFQSRRPNTSFCFLDIRSPGLGDTAMYLCATSPVDRVFYGYTFGSGTRLTVV.

This clone has just one count. This chain uses TRBV6-5 with TRBJ2-3; 7 bases fit TRBD2. CDR1 is MNHEY and CDR2 is SVGAGI in the germline V gene. The CDR3 runs 15 residues. With 5 bases clipped from V and 1 base from J, the junction kept 6 bases outside the gene matches. Here the CDR3 reads CASSSLGGGTDTQYF. The CDR3 DNA is TGTGCCAGCAGTAGCCTGGGAGGGGGCACAGATACGCAGTATTTT.

The rearrangement links TRBV19 to TRBJ1-1, with 8 bases identical to TRBD1. This CDR3 is built from 15 residues. The trim removed 4 bases at V and 1 base at J, leaving 5 bases unmatched. CDR1 and CDR2 from the germline V gene are LNHDA and SQIVND (reference sequence). The CDR3 nucleotides read TGTGCCAGTAGTAGGGGACAGGCGCCGAACACTGAAGCTTTCTTT. It translates to CASSRGQAPNTEAFF.

The chain uses TRBV6-1 and TRBJ2-1; 9 bases align to TRBD1. The germline V gene encodes CDR1 MNHNS and CDR2 SASEGT. The CDR3 runs 12 residues. The ends lost 3 bases at V and 13 bases at J; junction bases unmatched: 4. CDR3 nucleotides: TGTGCCAGCAGTGAGGGACAGGGCCTTCAGTTCTTC. Its translation: CASSEGQGLQFF.

This clone was counted between two and nine times. The genes are TRBV6-4 and TRBJ2-1; TRBD2 agrees at 10 bases. V dropped 7 bases and J dropped 6; count of bases not matched to a gene: 9. This CDR3 has 15 residues. CDR1 is MRHNA and CDR2 is SNTAGT in the germline V gene. CDR3 residues: CASKPSAGGGNEQFF. CDR3 sequence (DNA): TGTGCCAGCAAGCCTTCAGCGGGAGGGGGCAATGAGCAGTTCTTC.

This clone was found once. Different DNA sequences within this sample yield the same CDR3. V and J are TRBV5-1 and TRBJ2-5, with D tentatively TRBD2 (5 bases). From germline, CDR1 is SGHRS and CDR2 YFSETQ. This CDR3 is 14 amino acids long. V dropped 2 bases and J dropped 0 bases, with 8 bases sitting between them. This chain's CDR3 is CASSLSGDQETQYF. CDR3 coding DNA: TGCGCCAGCAGCTTAAGCGGAGACCAAGAGACCCAGTACTTC.

The rearrangement joins TRBV7-9 to TRBJ1-2; TRBD1 matches at 7 bases. Per germline, CDR1 SEHNR and CDR2 FQNEAQ (reference sequence). The CDR3 spans 14 residues. J lost 5 bases, V lost 1 base, and 4 bases had no gene match. The chain's CDR3 is CASSLGTTGYGYTF. The CDR3 DNA reads TGTGCCAGCAGCTTAGGCACGACAGGGTATGGCTACACCTTC.

This rearrangement joins TRBV5-3 to TRBJ1-1, with D maybe TRBD1 (5 bases). TRBV5-3 is treated as an ORF (open reading frame) with a function not yet certain. V lost 3 bases and J 0 bases, leaving 12 bases between the germline ends. This CDR3 spans 15 amino acids. CDR3 loop: CARSSKGVVNTEAFF. The CDR3, as DNA: TGTGCCAGAAGCTCAAAAGGGGTAGTGAACACTGAAGCTTTCTTT.

The chain couples TRBV5-6 to TRBJ2-2, with TRBD1 identical over 9 bases. The CDR3 loop spans 16 amino acids. Germline-derived CDR1 and CDR2 are SGHDT and YYEEEE. The V segment lost 1 base and the J segment 6 bases; nucleotides outside the gene matches: 7. CDR3 residues: CASSLLGTGLSGELFF. The CDR3 DNA is TGTGCCAGCAGCTTGTTAGGGACAGGGCTCTCCGGGGAGCTGTTTTTT.

The genes are TRBV2 and TRBJ1-1; a possible D gene is TRBD1 (6 bases). There are 16 residues in the CDR3. V lost 4 bases and J 0 bases, leaving 15 bases between the germline ends. CDR1 and CDR2 (germline): SNHLY, FYNNEI. CDR3 in DNA: TGTGCCAGCAGTGCCTCCGCAGGGGTCATGAACACTGAAGCTTTCTTT. Residues: CASSASAGVMNTEAFF. The whole variable domain, remainder taken from reference TRBV2 and TRBJ1-1, is EPEVTQTPSHQVTQMGQEVILRCVPISNHLYFYWYRQILGQKVEFLVSFYNNEISEKSEIFDDQFSVERPDGSNFTLKIRSTKLEDSAMYFCASSASAGVMNTEAFFGQGTRLTVV.

This chain connects TRBV28 to TRBJ2-5; D is ambiguous. The CDR3 covers 14 residues. The germline CDR1 and CDR2 sequences are MDHEN and SYDVKM. V lost 7 bases, J lost 7 bases, and 19 bases lay in between. CDR3 sequence (DNA): TGTGCCAGCACCGTCCGTACGGGTATGGGGACCCAGTACTTC. This gives the protein CASTVRTGMGTQYF. Full variable domain (rest looked up from reference TRBV28 and TRBJ2-5): DVKVTQSSRYLVKRTGEKVFLECVQDMDHENMFWYRQDPGLGLRLIYFSYDVKMKEKGDIPEGYSVSREKKERFSLILESASTNQTSMYLCASTVRTGMGTQYFGPGTRLLVL.

This chain joins TRBV7-9 and TRBJ2-3; 12 positions match TRBD2. CDR1 SEHNR and CDR2 FQNEAQ come from the germline V gene (reference sequence). Unmatched junction bases numbered 11, after V lost 5 bases and J lost 5 bases. This CDR3 has 17 amino acids. The CDR3 here is CASSDTNLLAGGDTQYF. DNA of the CDR3: TGTGCCAGCAGCGACACTAATCTACTAGCGGGAGGAGATACGCAGTATTTT.

The chain uses TRBV9 and TRBJ2-1; 8 positions match TRBD1. Germline lookup yields CDR1 SGDLS and CDR2 YYNGEE. V shed 0 bases and J 8 bases; nucleotides not matched to a gene: 13. This CDR3 contains 17 residues. In DNA, the CDR3 is TGTGCCAGCAGCGTAGCTACGACTAAGACAGGGGCCGATGAGCAGTTCTTC. Encoded protein: CASSVATTKTGADEQFF. The complete variable domain, with remaining parts taken from reference TRBV9 and TRBJ2-1, reads DSGVTQTPKHLITATGQRVTLRCSPRSGDLSVYWYQQSLDQGLQFLIQYYNGEERAKGNILERFSAQQFPDLHSELNLSSLELGDSALYFCASSVATTKTGADEQFFGPGTRLTVL.

This clone was seen only a few times. The CDR3 here is CATSSRTGVNTEAFF. CDR3 DNA: TGTGCCACCAGCAGTCGGACAGGGGTGAACACTGAAGCTTTCTTT. The chain recombines TRBV15 with TRBJ1-1, with 9 positions matching TRBD1. Germline V lookup: CDR1 LNHNV, CDR2 YYDKDF (reference sequence). V trimming: 3 bases; J trimming: 0 bases; junction bases outside the gene matches: 2. This CDR3 comprises 15 residues.

The chain recombines TRBV7-6 with TRBJ1-1; D is unresolved. There are 12 residues in the CDR3. Germline CDR1 and CDR2: SGHVS and FNYEAQ. Trimming stripped 4 bases from V and 6 bases from J, with 9 bases between. Here the CDR3 DNA reads TGTGCCAGCAGCTCCGACACCGCTGAAGCTTTCTTT. Translating it yields CASSSDTAEAFF.

The chain recombines TRBV5-4 with TRBJ1-6, with D maybe TRBD1 (5 bases). The CDR3 covers 16 residues. The germline V gene encodes CDR1 SGHNT and CDR2 YYREEE (reference sequence). The V end lost 1 base, the J end lost 5 bases, and 13 bases lay between the germline ends. The CDR3: CASSLMRQSDNSPLHF. As DNA, the CDR3 is TGTGCCAGCAGCTTGATGAGACAGTCAGATAATTCACCCCTCCACTTT.

Regarding this clone: The junction and the germline gene differ at one end; a read error may be behind it. The CDR3 coding sequence is TGTGCCAGCAGTGATTTACTAGCGGGAGCAATTCACCACTTC. Translating gives CASSDLLAGAIHHF. The chain recombines TRBV2 with TRBJ2-5; TRBD2 agrees at 11 bases. CDR3 size: 14 residues. Germline lookup yields CDR1 SNHLY and CDR2 FYNNEI.

A few counts support this clone. V usage is TRBV4-1 and J usage is TRBJ1-6; TRBD1 matches 8 bases. J was trimmed by 7 bases and V by 5 bases; bases with no gene match: 4. The CDR3 covers 14 residues. The V gene's germline CDR1 is MGHRA and CDR2 YSYEKL. The CDR3 DNA follows: TGCGCCAGCAGCTTGGACAGGGAAAATTCACCCCTCCACTTT. Encoded protein: CASSLDRENSPLHF.

The CDR3 coding sequence is TGTGCCAGCAGAGACAGGGGGTTTCGGATGAACACTGAAGCTTTCTTT. This codes for CASRDRGFRMNTEAFF. The J gene is TRBJ1-1, the V gene TRBV28, with 9 bases identical to TRBD1. From germline, CDR1 is MDHEN and CDR2 SYDVKM. The CDR3 is 16 amino acids. V lost 6 bases and J lost 0; bases outside the gene matches: 8.

This clone was seen a handful of times. The V gene is TRBV5-1, the J gene TRBJ2-2; TRBD2 might be the D (5 bases). The CDR3 spans 14 residues. V gave up 0 bases and J gave up 6 bases, with 9 bases separating them. Germline values: CDR1 SGHRS, CDR2 YFSETQ. CDR3: CASSLGTPPGELFF. The CDR3 nucleotides are TGCGCCAGCAGCTTGGGGACTCCTCCCGGGGAGCTGTTTTTT.

V is TRBV5-1 and J is TRBJ2-2; 12 bases line up with TRBD1. J lost 4 bases, V lost 5 bases, and 9 bases had no gene match. Germline assignment: CDR1 SGHRS and CDR2 YFSETQ. The CDR3 extends over 17 amino acids. The CDR3 region is CASRSGTGGRSTGELFF. As DNA, the CDR3 is TGCGCCAGCAGAAGTGGGACAGGGGGCCGTAGCACCGGGGAGCTGTTTTTT.

The V and J genes are TRBV6-1 and TRBJ2-6; D is possibly TRBD2 (7 bases). V dropped 1 base and J dropped 2 bases, with 9 bases sitting between them. Germline CDR1 and CDR2: MNHNS and SASEGT. The CDR3 totals 16 residues. The CDR3 region has the DNA TGTGCCAGCAGTGAAGTCGGGGGGCCTGGGGCCAACGTCCTGACTTTC. Its protein is CASSEVGGPGANVLTF.

In regard to this clone: One junction end does not reproduce the germline sequence, and a read error may be involved. The rearrangement links TRBV5-1 to TRBJ2-5; tentatively, D is TRBD2 (5 bases). The CDR3 length is 17 residues. Germline V lookup: CDR1 SGHRS, CDR2 YFSETQ. Here the CDR3 DNA reads TGCGCCAGCAGCTGGACCCGAGCGGCGGATCTCGAGGAGACCCACTACTTC. This gives the protein CASSWTRAADLEETHYF.

This chain connects TRBV4-1 to TRBJ2-5; TRBD2 agrees at 7 bases. The J call may be wrong; the DNA end is better matched by TRBJ2-7. The CDR3 consists of 19 residues. Germline CDR1 reads MGHRA; CDR2 reads YSYEKL. The CDR3 DNA reads TGCGCCAGCAGCCAAGCTAGGACCAGGACTAGGGCGGAATCCTACGAGCAGTACTTC. It codes for CASSQARTRTRAESYEQYF.

The chain is built from TRBV2 and TRBJ2-7, with 7 bases lining up with TRBD1. The V gene end was trimmed by 7 bases and the J gene end by 2 bases; junction bases not matched to a gene: 5. Germline V gene sequence: CDR1 SNHLY, CDR2 FYNNEI. The CDR3 covers 13 residues. The CDR3 nucleotides are TGTGCCAGCACCGCAGGGGGACCCTACGAGCAGTACTTC. Its translation is CASTAGGPYEQYF.